A selection of T cell receptor beta chains follows, all from one sample in a study of T-cell memory formation after mild COVID-19. TCRdb recomputed calls from the 5' RACE reads with MiXCR, one row per CDR3 protein. The data contain under 400,000 distinct CDR3 sequences, around 27% of them seen just once; the ten biggest clones take up less than 15%. Sample: PBMCs or a T cell subset sorted from them (not recorded which). The receptors shown here come from an adult woman who had mild COVID-19 (a few samples of this study predate the infection). Cell type and time point are not known. The CDR3 runs from the conserved cysteine through the conserved F or W. The D gene is left open where the match is weak. Clone size is shown for a subset of rows, as once, few, many or a class of expanded clone.

v_gene	len	abundance	j_gene	d_gene	CDR3nt	CDR3aa
TRBV5-1	16	few	TRBJ2-3	TRBD2	TGCGCCAGCAGCTTGGCGGTTAGCGGGGCTGAAGATACGCAGTATTTT	CASSLAVSGAEDTQYF
TRBV6-2/TRBV6-3	11	NA	TRBJ2-7	NA	TGTGCCAGCAGTTACGCTCACGAGCAGTACTTC	CASSYAHEQYF
TRBV7-2	14	NA	TRBJ2-1	TRBD2	TGTGCCAGCAGCTTAGGACTAGCGGGAATTGAGCAGTTCTTC	CASSLGLAGIEQFF
TRBV12-3/TRBV12-4	14	once	TRBJ1-1	TRBD1	TGTGCCAGCAGGGCAGGGGGAGGAGGAACTGAAGCTTTCTTT	CASRAGGGGTEAFF
TRBV4-3	15	few	TRBJ2-5	NA	TGCGCCAGCAGCCAAGGAGGAGGGGCCCAAGAGACCCAGTACTTC	CASSQGGGAQETQYF
TRBV19	16	NA	TRBJ1-2	TRBD1	TGTGCCAGTAGTACGGACAGGGCAGGGCGATCTCGAGGCTACACCTTC	CASSTDRAGRSRGYTF
TRBV29-1	12	NA	TRBJ1-1	NA	TGCAGCGTTGTACACCTGAACACTGAAGCTTTCTTT	CSVVHLNTEAFF
TRBV29-1	19	NA	TRBJ2-4	TRBD2	TGCAGCGTTGAAGTGATAGCGGGGCCGGATTCCACCCCCAAAAACATTCAGTACTTC	CSVEVIAGPDSTPKNIQYF
TRBV7-9	13	few	TRBJ2-2	NA	TGTGCCAGCAGCGCCGGGCTGTCTCGGGAGCTGTTTTTT	CASSAGLSRELFF
TRBV2	13	few	TRBJ2-2	NA	TGTGCCAGCAGCGAACAGGGTATCGGGGAGCTGTTTTTT	CASSEQGIGELFF
TRBV6-1	17	few	TRBJ2-1	TRBD2	TGTGCCAGCAGTGAAGCCGTAACTAGCGGGACTTACAATGAGCAGTTCTTC	CASSEAVTSGTYNEQFF
TRBV20-1	15	NA	TRBJ2-3	TRBD1	TGCAGTGCTAGCAAGGGACAGGTCCTCGCAGATACGCAGTATTTT	CSASKGQVLADTQYF
TRBV20-1	16	NA	TRBJ2-1	TRBD1	TGCAGTGCTAGAGACTCCGACAGGGGGGGGTACAATGAGCAGTTCTTC	CSARDSDRGGYNEQFF
TRBV10-3	12	NA	TRBJ2-7	TRBD1	TGTGCCACCGGAGGACAGGGGTACGAGCAGTACTTC	CATGGQGYEQYF
TRBV9	15	few	TRBJ2-1	TRBD2	TGTGCCAGCAGCGCCGGACTAGAGTTTGGCAATGAGCAGTTCTTC	CASSAGLEFGNEQFF
TRBV20-1	14	NA	TRBJ2-7	NA	TGCAGTGGACCCGACACTGCAAGCTCCTACGAGCAGTACTTC	CSGPDTASSYEQYF
TRBV29-1	13	few	TRBJ2-3	NA	TGCAGCGTTGAAGATGGGAGTTGGGATACGCAGTATTTT	CSVEDGSWDTQYF
TRBV29-1	13	NA	TRBJ2-2	NA	TGCAGCGTCTCAGGGGACAACACCGGGGAGCTGTTTTTT	CSVSGDNTGELFF
TRBV29-1	12	few	TRBJ2-1	TRBD1	TGCAGCGTTGAAGGCAGGGGGAATGAGCAGTTCTTC	CSVEGRGNEQFF
TRBV24-1	14	few	TRBJ2-6	NA	TGTGCCACCAGTGACCGGGCCGGGGCCAACGTCCTGACTTTC	CATSDRAGANVLTF
TRBV14	15	NA	TRBJ2-1	NA	TGTGCCAGCAGCCCCCGACAGGTGGCCTACAATGAGCAGTTCTTC	CASSPRQVAYNEQFF
TRBV12-3/TRBV12-4	15	once	TRBJ2-4	TRBD2	TGTGCCAGCAGTTTGAGCGGGGGCAAGAAAAACATTCAGTACTTC	CASSLSGGKKNIQYF
TRBV20-1	14	NA	TRBJ2-5	TRBD2	TGCAGTGCTAATATGCGGGGGGGCCAAGAGACCCAGTACTTC	CSANMRGGQETQYF
TRBV2	16	few	TRBJ2-3	NA	TGTGCCAGCAGTGAAGCATTGAGTTGGGGGGAATATACGCAGTATTTT	CASSEALSWGEYTQYF
TRBV7-9	15	NA	TRBJ2-7	NA	TGTGCCAGCAGCTTAGAGGGGACTTCACAGTCCGAGCAGTACTTC	CASSLEGTSQSEQYF
TRBV4-3	16	few	TRBJ2-3	TRBD2	TGCGCCAGCAGCCAAGATGGAAGCGGGAGTCAAGATACGCAGTATTTT	CASSQDGSGSQDTQYF
TRBV29-1	13	few	TRBJ2-3	NA	TGCAGCGTTGAAGGTGGCTACACAGATACGCAGTATTTT	CSVEGGYTDTQYF
TRBV14	16	few	TRBJ2-2	TRBD2	TGTGCCAGCAGCCAAGAGTTTAGCGGGTTCTCCGGGGAGCTGTTTTTT	CASSQEFSGFSGELFF